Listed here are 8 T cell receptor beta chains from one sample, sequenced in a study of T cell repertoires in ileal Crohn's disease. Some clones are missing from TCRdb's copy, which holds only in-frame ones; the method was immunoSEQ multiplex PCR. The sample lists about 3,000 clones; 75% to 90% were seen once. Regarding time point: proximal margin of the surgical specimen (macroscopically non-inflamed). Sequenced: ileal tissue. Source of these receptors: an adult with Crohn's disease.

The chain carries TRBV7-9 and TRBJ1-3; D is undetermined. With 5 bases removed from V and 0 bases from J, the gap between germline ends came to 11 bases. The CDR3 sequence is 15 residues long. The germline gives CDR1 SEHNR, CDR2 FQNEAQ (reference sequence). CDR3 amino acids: CASSPDGISGNTIYF. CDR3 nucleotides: TGTGCCAGCAGCCCGGACGGAATCTCTGGAAACACCATATATTTT.

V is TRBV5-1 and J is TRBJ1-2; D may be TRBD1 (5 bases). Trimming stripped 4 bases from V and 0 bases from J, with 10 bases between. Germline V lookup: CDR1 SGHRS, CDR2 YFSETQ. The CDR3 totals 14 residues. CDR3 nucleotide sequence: TGCGCCAGCAGCGACAGCGATACTAACTATGGCTACACCTTC. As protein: CASSDSDTNYGYTF.

CDR3 sequence reads: CASSPGPNTEAFF. The CDR3 nucleotides read TGTGCCAGCAGCCCCGGCCCGAACACTGAAGCTTTCTTT. The chain couples TRBV5-4 to TRBJ1-1; D is unresolved. Germline V gene data show CDR1 as SGHNT and CDR2 as YYREEE (reference sequence). Trimming took 4 bases from V and 1 from J, leaving 8 bases between them. The CDR3 runs to 13 residues.

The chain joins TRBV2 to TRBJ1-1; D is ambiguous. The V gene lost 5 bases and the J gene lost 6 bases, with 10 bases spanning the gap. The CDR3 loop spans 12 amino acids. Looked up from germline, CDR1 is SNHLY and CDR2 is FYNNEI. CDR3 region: CASSHESAEAFF. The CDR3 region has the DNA TGTGCCAGCAGTCACGAGAGCGCTGAAGCTTTCTTT.

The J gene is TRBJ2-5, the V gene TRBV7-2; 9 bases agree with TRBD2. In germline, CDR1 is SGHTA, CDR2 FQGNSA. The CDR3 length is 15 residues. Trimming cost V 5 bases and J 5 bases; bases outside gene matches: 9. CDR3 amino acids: CASSPTAGGHETQYF. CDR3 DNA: TGTGCCAGCAGCCCCACCGCGGGAGGGCACGAGACCCAGTACTTC. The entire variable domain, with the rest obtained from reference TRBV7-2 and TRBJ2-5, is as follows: GAGVSQSPSNKVTEKGKDVELRCDPISGHTALYWYRQSLGQGLEFLIYFQGNSAPDKSGLPSDRFSAERTGGSVSTLTIQRTQQEDSAVYLCASSPTAGGHETQYFGPGTRLLVL.

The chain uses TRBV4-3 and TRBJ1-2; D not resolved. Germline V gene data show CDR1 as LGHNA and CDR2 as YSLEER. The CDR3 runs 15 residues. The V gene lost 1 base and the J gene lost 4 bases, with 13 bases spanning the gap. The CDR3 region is CASSQVSGVGYGYTF. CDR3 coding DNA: TGCGCCAGCAGCCAAGTGTCGGGAGTCGGCTATGGCTACACCTTC.

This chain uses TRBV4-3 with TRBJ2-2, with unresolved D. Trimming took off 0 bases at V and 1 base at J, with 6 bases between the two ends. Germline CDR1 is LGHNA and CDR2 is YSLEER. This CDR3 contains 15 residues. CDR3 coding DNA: TGCGCCAGCAGCCAAGACAGGCTGAACACCGGGGAGCTGTTTTTT. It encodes CASSQDRLNTGELFF.

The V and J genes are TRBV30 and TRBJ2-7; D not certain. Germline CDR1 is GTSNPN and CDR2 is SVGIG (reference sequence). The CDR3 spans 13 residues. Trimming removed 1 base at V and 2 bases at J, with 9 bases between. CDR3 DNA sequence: TGTGCCTGGAGTGCTTCTGTACCCTACGAGCAGTACTTC. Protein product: CAWSASVPYEQYF.